A single sample gave rise to the 21 T cell receptor beta chains below, sequenced in a study of quantifying T cell responses using KT2 cells. Study background: cDNA was made from DNase-treated RNA using alpha and beta constant primers.

A single-stranded UMI oligo with SP2 sequence was ligated to cDNA 3' ends. First-round PCR used about 4 cycles and beta primers RC1.1 and RC1.2 covering TRBC1 and TRBC2. TCRdb re-called the UMI-ligation and nested PCR reads with MiXCR, one entry per CDR3 protein. The data contain around 56,000 distinct CDR3 sequences, 10% to 15% of them singletons. The sample taken for sequencing was PBMCs spiked with cells of the T cell clone KT2. Receptors originate from a human donor.

This clonotype was seen repeatedly, ten times or more. V gene TRBV7-9 combines with J gene TRBJ2-4; D is perhaps TRBD1 (6 bases). The CDR3 contains 15 residues. Trimming removed 4 bases from V and 7 bases from J, with 17 bases in between. Germline lookup yields CDR1 SEHNR and CDR2 FQNEAQ (reference sequence). DNA of the CDR3: TGTGCCAGCAGCTCCTTGCAGGGGACCAGGAACATTCAGTACTTC. This sequence encodes CASSSLQGTRNIQYF. Drawing the rest from reference TRBV7-9 and TRBJ2-4, the complete variable domain is DTGVSQNPRHKITKRGQNVTFRCDPISEHNRLYWYRQTLGQGPEFLTYFQNEAQLEKSRLLSDRFSAERPKGSFSTLEIQRTEQGDSAMYLCASSSLQGTRNIQYFGAGTRLSVL.

This chain connects TRBV30 to TRBJ1-2; D call uncertain. Germline CDR1 GTSNPN, CDR2 SVGIG (reference sequence). The length of the CDR3 is 13 residues. The V gene lost 5 bases and the J gene lost 4 bases, with 14 bases spanning the gap. Here the CDR3 reads CAWAQGRSYGYTF. CDR3 bases: TGTGCCTGGGCACAAGGGAGGTCCTATGGCTACACCTTC.

This clonotype was seen ten or more times. The gene calls are TRBV11-2 and TRBJ2-1; perhaps TRBD2 as D (5 bases). The CDR3 is 17 residues long. Germline CDR1 and CDR2: SGHAT and FQNNGV. Trimming left V 0 bases short and J 3 bases short, with 15 bases between. The CDR3 bases are TGTGCCAGCAGCTTAGATCGAGGTAGCGTTATCTACAATGAGCAGTTCTTC. Protein: CASSLDRGSVIYNEQFF. Filled out from reference TRBV11-2 and TRBJ2-1, the complete variable domain reads EAGVAQSPRYKIIEKRQSVAFWCNPISGHATLYWYQQILGQGPKLLIQFQNNGVVDDSQLPKDRFSAERLKGVDSTLKIQPAKLEDSAVYLCASSLDRGSVIYNEQFFGPGTRLTVL.

DNA of the CDR3: TGTGCCAGCAGCTTATTGGGACCGAGCTACACCTTC. This sequence encodes CASSLLGPSYTF. The chain recombines TRBV7-9 with TRBJ1-2; TRBD1 is a possible D gene (5 bases). Germline V CDR1 and CDR2: SEHNR, FQNEAQ (reference sequence). CDR3 length: 12 residues. V lost 2 bases and J 9 bases, leaving 10 bases between the germline ends. The full variable domain, rest sourced from reference TRBV7-9 and TRBJ1-2, is DTGVSQNPRHKITKRGQNVTFRCDPISEHNRLYWYRQTLGQGPEFLTYFQNEAQLEKSRLLSDRFSAERPKGSFSTLEIQRTEQGDSAMYLCASSLLGPSYTFGSGTRLTVV.

This clonotype occurred many times. This chain uses TRBV27 with TRBJ2-3; 9 positions agree with TRBD2. Germline lookup yields CDR1 MNHEY and CDR2 SMNVEV (reference sequence). The J segment lost 4 bases and the V segment lost 5 bases, leaving 7 bases of the junction unmatched. The CDR3 spans 15 residues. CDR3 sequence reads: CASSAAGTSPDTQYF. In DNA form, the CDR3 reads TGTGCCAGCAGTGCTGCCGGGACTAGCCCAGATACGCAGTATTTT.

This clonotype was observed a handful of times. CDR3 region: CSARGGGRQGNYGYTF. DNA of the CDR3: TGCAGTGCTAGAGGGGGGGGCCGACAGGGGAACTATGGCTACACCTTC. The chain is built from TRBV20-1 and TRBJ1-2; 8 bases are shared with TRBD1. The CDR3 consists of 16 residues. In germline, CDR1 is DFQATT, CDR2 SNEGSKA (reference sequence). Losses at the gene ends were 1 base for V and 2 bases for J; bases not matched to a gene: 9.

CDR3 residues: CASSSNPGGANVLTF. CDR3 in DNA: TGTGCCAGCAGCTCTAATCCCGGAGGGGCCAACGTCCTGACTTTC. The rearrangement uses TRBV11-2 and TRBJ2-6; D is uncertain. With 4 bases removed from V and 4 bases from J, the gap between germline ends came to 11 bases. Per germline, CDR1 SGHAT and CDR2 FQNNGV. CDR3 length equals 15 residues.

J is TRBJ1-6 and V is TRBV27; D is ambiguous. The V gene's germline CDR1 is MNHEY and CDR2 SMNVEV (reference sequence). This CDR3 region has 17 residues. Trimming took off 5 bases at V and 0 bases at J, with 14 bases between the two ends. CDR3 coding DNA: TGTGCCAGCAGTCAGACCGACAAGAGCTCCTATAATTCACCCCTCCACTTT. It translates to CASSQTDKSSYNSPLHF.

This clonotype was seen many times. The chain recombines TRBV29-1 with TRBJ1-2; D is unresolved. Germline loops: CDR1 SQVTM, CDR2 ANQGSEA. The CDR3 length is 14 residues. V dropped 0 bases and J dropped 3 bases, with 11 bases sitting between them. This CDR3 is CSVEEIREDYGYTF. The CDR3 DNA reads as TGCAGCGTTGAAGAGATCAGAGAGGACTATGGCTACACCTTC.

The chain couples TRBV12-3 or TRBV12-4 to TRBJ2-7, with 7 bases identical to TRBD2. This CDR3 spans 15 amino acids. J was trimmed by 0 bases and V by 6 bases; bases with no gene match: 8. Here the CDR3 reads CASSETSASSYEQYF. The DNA of the CDR3 is TGTGCCAGCAGCGAAACTAGCGCGAGCTCCTACGAGCAGTACTTC.

This sequence joins TRBV20-1 and TRBJ1-1; the D is unclear. The V gene's germline CDR1 is DFQATT and CDR2 SNEGSKA (reference sequence). The V end was cut by 2 bases, the J end by 3 bases, with 7 bases between. This CDR3 region has 12 residues. CDR3 loop: CSARTVDTEAFF. The DNA for the CDR3 is TGCAGTGCTAGAACGGTGGACACTGAAGCTTTCTTT.

This clonotype was counted a few times. The gene calls are TRBV6-5 and TRBJ1-1; TRBD1 might be the D (6 bases). Germline V lookup: CDR1 MNHEY, CDR2 SVGAGI. V was cut by 6 bases and J by 11 bases, with 16 bases left in between. This CDR3 has 12 residues. CDR3 DNA sequence: TGTGCCAGCAGCGCGACAGGCTTGACGGCTTTCTTT. It is translated as CASSATGLTAFF.

This clonotype showed up just a few times. V and J are TRBV29-1 and TRBJ1-1; perhaps TRBD1 as D (6 bases). This CDR3 contains 13 residues. Germline V lookup: CDR1 SQVTM, CDR2 ANQGSEA. The V end was cut by 3 bases, the J end by 5 bases, with 13 bases between. The CDR3 region has the DNA TGCAGCGTTGAGGAGGGGGGTTCGACTGAAGCTTTCTTT. Translating it yields CSVEEGGSTEAFF.

This clonotype was seen a few times. The chain joins TRBV27 to TRBJ2-5, with a weak D call TRBD2 (6 bases). Germline V gene lookup returns CDR1 MNHEY and CDR2 SMNVEV (reference sequence). The CDR3 totals 16 residues. The germline V and J ends were trimmed by 6 bases and 5 bases, with 22 bases remaining between them. The CDR3 sequence: CASRKTGSGLPETQYF. The DNA for the CDR3 is TGTGCCAGCAGAAAGACCGGTAGCGGCCTCCCTGAGACCCAGTACTTC.

This clonotype was recorded many times. The V call is TRBV29-1, the J call TRBJ1-2, with a possible D match to TRBD1 (5 bases). The germline gives CDR1 SQVTM, CDR2 ANQGSEA. Trimming pared 7 bases from V and 8 bases from J, leaving 23 bases between. The CDR3 loop spans 14 amino acids. CDR3 amino acids: CSAEAGATGLGYTF. The CDR3 DNA is TGCAGCGCCGAAGCGGGCGCCACAGGACTAGGCTACACCTTC. The full variable domain, its missing parts supplied by reference TRBV29-1 and TRBJ1-2, is SAVISQKPSRDICQRGTSLTIQCQVDSQVTMMFWYRQQPGQSLTLIATANQGSEATYESGFVIDKFPISRPNLTFSTLTVSNMSPEDSSIYLCSAEAGATGLGYTFGSGTRLTVV.

This clonotype was seen at least ten times. The gene calls are TRBV7-3 and TRBJ2-2; 10 bases agree with TRBD1. Trimming at V came to 6 bases and at J to 7 bases, leaving 8 bases not matched to a gene. The CDR3 is 15 amino acids. Germline CDR1 reads SGHTA; CDR2 reads FQGTGA. As DNA, the CDR3 is TGTGCCAGCAGTCCAAGACAGGGGGCTGGCGGGGAGCTGTTTTTT. This translates into CASSPRQGAGGELFF.

V is TRBV7-3 and J is TRBJ2-1, with 7 bases lining up with TRBD1. This CDR3 has 16 amino acids. Germline lookup yields CDR1 SGHTA and CDR2 FQGTGA. V lost 0 bases and J lost 5; bases outside the gene matches: 7. The DNA for the CDR3 is TGTGCCAGCAGCTTAACTCCTCGGACAGGAAACAATGAGCAGTTCTTC. Translating gives CASSLTPRTGNNEQFF.

V is TRBV9 and J is TRBJ2-3, with D possibly matching TRBD1 (6 bases). V lost 3 bases and J lost 6, with 17 bases in between. Germline V lookup: CDR1 SGDLS, CDR2 YYNGEE. This CDR3 is 15 amino acids long. CDR3 nucleotide sequence: TGTGCCAGCAGCGCACTGACTGGGACATCGGATACGCAGTATTTT. This codes for CASSALTGTSDTQYF.

The chain combines TRBV20-1 with TRBJ2-5, with D unresolved. Germline CDR1 and CDR2: DFQATT and SNEGSKA (reference sequence). Trimming removed 0 bases at V and 2 bases at J, with 10 bases between. This CDR3 spans 14 amino acids. The CDR3 sequence is CSARDDGPQETQYF. The CDR3 nucleotides read TGCAGTGCTAGAGATGACGGACCGCAAGAGACCCAGTACTTC.

This clonotype was found once. CDR3 in amino acids: CASSLVLAGPSYEQYF. For the CDR3, the DNA is TGTGCCAGCAGTCTAGTACTAGCGGGGCCCTCCTACGAGCAGTACTTC. The chain combines TRBV6-5 with TRBJ2-7, with 10 bases fitting TRBD2. This CDR3 has 16 amino acids. Germline CDR1 and CDR2: MNHEY and SVGAGI. Trimming at V came to 5 bases and at J to 0 bases, leaving 7 bases not matched to a gene.

The chain joins TRBV28 to TRBJ2-3, with 7 bases that match TRBD2. CDR1 MDHEN and CDR2 SYDVKM come from the germline V gene. This CDR3 comprises 16 residues. The ends lost 2 bases at V and 2 bases at J; junction bases unmatched: 7. CDR3 in amino acids: CASSLGGLFYTDTQYF. The CDR3 DNA follows: TGTGCCAGCAGTTTAGGGGGACTATTCTACACAGATACGCAGTATTTT. The full variable domain, in which reference TRBV28 and TRBJ2-3 provide the parts outside the CDR3, is DVKVTQSSRYLVKRTGEKVFLECVQDMDHENMFWYRQDPGLGLRLIYFSYDVKMKEKGDIPEGYSVSREKKERFSLILESASTNQTSMYLCASSLGGLFYTDTQYFGPGTRLTVL.